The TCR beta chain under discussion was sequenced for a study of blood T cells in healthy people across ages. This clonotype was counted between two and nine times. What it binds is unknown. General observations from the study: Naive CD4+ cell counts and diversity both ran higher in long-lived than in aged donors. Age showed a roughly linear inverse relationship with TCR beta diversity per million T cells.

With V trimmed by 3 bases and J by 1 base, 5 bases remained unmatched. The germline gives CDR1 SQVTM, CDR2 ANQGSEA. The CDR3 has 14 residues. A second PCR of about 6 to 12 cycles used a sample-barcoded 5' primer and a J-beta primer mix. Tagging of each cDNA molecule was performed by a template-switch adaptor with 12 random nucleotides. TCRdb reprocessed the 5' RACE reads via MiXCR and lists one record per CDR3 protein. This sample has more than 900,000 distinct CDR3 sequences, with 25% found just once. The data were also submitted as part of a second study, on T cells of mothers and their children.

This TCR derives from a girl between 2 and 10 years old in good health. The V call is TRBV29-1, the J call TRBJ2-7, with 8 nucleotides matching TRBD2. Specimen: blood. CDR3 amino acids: CSVEEREPSYEQYF. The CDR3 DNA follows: TGCAGCGTTGAGGAGCGGGAGCCTTCCTACGAGCAGTACTTC.